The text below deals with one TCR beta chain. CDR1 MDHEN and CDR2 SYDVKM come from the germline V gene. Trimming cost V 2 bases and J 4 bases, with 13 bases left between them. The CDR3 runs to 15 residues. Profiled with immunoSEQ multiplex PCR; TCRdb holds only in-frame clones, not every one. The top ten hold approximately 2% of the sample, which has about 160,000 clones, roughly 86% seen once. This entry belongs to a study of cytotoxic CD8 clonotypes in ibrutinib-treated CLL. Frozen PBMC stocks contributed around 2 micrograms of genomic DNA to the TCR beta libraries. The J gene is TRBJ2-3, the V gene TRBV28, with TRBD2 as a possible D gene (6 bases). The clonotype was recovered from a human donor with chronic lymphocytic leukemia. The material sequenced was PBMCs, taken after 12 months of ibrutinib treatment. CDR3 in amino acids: CASSLPAGLADTQYF. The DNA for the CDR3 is TGTGCCAGCAGTTTACCGGCGGGATTAGCAGATACGCAGTATTTT.